This TCR beta chain emerged from a study of T cells after yellow fever vaccination (dated by TCRdb to between 2019 and 2020). Describing the broader study: The SMART-Seq v4 Ultra Low Input RNA kit was used to prepare libraries from fractions with low cell numbers. Two healthy male donors made up the cohort, one aged 18 to 30 years and the other aged 30 to 40 years. Blood samples were taken at several timepoints before and after primary and secondary immunization, and bulk PBMC replicates and cell subsets were isolated. Bulk TCR alpha and beta repertoires were sequenced longitudinally to track T-cell clones before and after primary and booster YFV17D yellow fever vaccination. The full study reports these points: The secondary T-cell response was found to be weaker but faster than the primary response, with a peak reached on day 5 rather than on day 15. After the booster, most of the clones that had expanded following primary vaccination were detected again (almost 98% of CD4 and around 90% of CD8), which suggests that memory was broadly maintained. Because only two donors were included in the study, the extent to which the findings can be generalized is limited. Computational filtering was needed because FACS-sorted repertoires could contain abundant contaminating clonotypes from the bulk population. A small fraction of clonotypes appeared in both the CD4 and CD8 compartments, likely as a result of convergent recombination.

In its sample, this clonotype was seen a few times. Its antigen is still unknown. Per-nucleotide qualities are absent, and no much larger clonotype sits a single base away. Between the V and J ends, shortened by 3 bases and 2 bases respectively, the junction contains 15 bases. CDR1 DFQATT and CDR2 SNEGSKA are derived from the germline V gene (reference sequence). The CDR3 sequence holds 15 residues, the cysteine and phenylalanine included. Only the CDR3 portion is preserved as DNA: 45 bases, with reading frame beginning at the first base. The treatment or condition label on this specimen signifies: live attenuated yellow fever vaccine strain. At each blood-draw timepoint, two biological replicates of bulk PBMCs were collected. A standard Ficoll-Paque protocol was used to isolate PBMCs from peripheral blood. TriZol was used to extract RNA from bulk PBMCs, from CD4 and CD8 fractions, and from dextramer-positive and dextramer-negative fractions.

TCR cDNA was synthesized by 5'RACE template switching, which introduced a universal primer site and unique molecular identifiers. Priming for cDNA synthesis came from both the TCR alpha and TCR beta constant segments. Two PCR steps were used to amplify libraries, with sample barcodes and sequencing adapters being added in the second step. Libraries were sequenced on Illumina HiSeq 2500 (2x100 bp) or NovaSeq (2x150 bp). The paper's processing steps were these. MIGEC handled demultiplexing of reads and collapsing into UMI consensus sequences, while MiXCR performed V(D)J alignment. Vaccine-responding clonotypes were defined with edgeR using replicate PBMC samples, requiring FDR below 0.01 and a log2 fold change above 5 up to day 15. Each bulk clonotype received a CD4 or CD8 identity based on whether the sequenced CD4 or CD8 repertoire contained that clonotype at higher abundance. TCRdb reprocessing: public reads trimmed at Q25 with fastp, clones called with MiXCR, in-frame beta chains kept. Identical CDR3 protein sequences are pooled into one entry, listed with their most common genes and DNA. TCRdb, not the authors, supplied the V and J calls. The sample includes roughly 500,000 distinct CDR3 sequences, with roughly a fifth observed a single time. Around an eighth of the sample lies in the top ten.

Here the sequenced sample was PBMCs, taken 15 days after the yellow fever booster vaccination. The chain joins TRBV20-1 to TRBJ2-3, with the D gene possibly TRBD1 or TRBD2, each one fitting 6 bases. This receptor was identified in a young man who received the YFV17D yellow fever vaccine. The CDR3 in this case is CSARSGADITDTQYF. The bases read TGCAGTGCTAGGTCGGGGGCGGATATCACAGATACGCAGTATTTT.